This T cell receptor (beta chain) comes out of a study of cytotoxic CD8 clonotypes in ibrutinib-treated CLL. Overall study context: After a median around 11 months on treatment (6 to 36), response samples were drawn. Mean values per sample were 250,000 to 300,000 productive templates and tens of thousands of productive rearrangements. Study-wide results and limits: Higher clonality was seen at ibrutinib response and a return toward baseline at progression.

Notes on this clone: Its specificity is unknown.

Clones were read by immunoSEQ multiplex PCR, and TCRdb kept only the in-frame ones, dropping some. The sample includes 58,000 or so clones, approximately 57% of them seen just once. The CDR3 is 13 amino acids. CDR1 is SNHLY and CDR2 is FYNNEI in the germline V gene. Trimming pared 6 bases from V and 0 bases from J, leaving 6 bases between. The TCR originated in a human donor with chronic lymphocytic leukemia. This material consisted of PBMCs, taken after 12 months of ibrutinib treatment. The V gene is TRBV2, the J gene TRBJ1-5; D uncertain. CDR3 amino acids: CASRGGSNQPQHF. The CDR3 DNA sequence: TGTGCCAGCAGAGGAGGTAGCAATCAGCCCCAGCATTTT.